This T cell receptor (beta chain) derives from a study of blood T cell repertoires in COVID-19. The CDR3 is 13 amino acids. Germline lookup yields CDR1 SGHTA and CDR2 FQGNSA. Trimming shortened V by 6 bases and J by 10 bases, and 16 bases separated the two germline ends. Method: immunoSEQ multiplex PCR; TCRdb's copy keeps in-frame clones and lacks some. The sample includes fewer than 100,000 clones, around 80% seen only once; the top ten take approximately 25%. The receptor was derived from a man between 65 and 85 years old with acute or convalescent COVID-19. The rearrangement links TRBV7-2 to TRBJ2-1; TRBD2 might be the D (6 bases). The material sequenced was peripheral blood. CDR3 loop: CASSRDSLGEQFF. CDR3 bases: TGTGCCAGCAGTCGGGACTCCCTGGGGGAGCAGTTCTTC.